Following are 30 T cell receptor beta chains from one sample sequenced in a study of technical replicates of blood from a handful of donors. Some clones are missing from TCRdb's copy, which holds only in-frame ones; the method was immunoSEQ multiplex PCR. The sample records about 89,000 clones, just under 95% being singletons. Sequenced: T cells isolated from PBMCs. The receptors derive from a human donor in good health.

This rearrangement joins TRBV7-7 to TRBJ2-3; TRBD2 agrees at 14 bases. J lost 1 base, V lost 3 bases, and 0 bases had no gene match. The CDR3 runs to 16 residues. Germline V lookup: CDR1 SSHAT, CDR2 FNYEAQ (reference sequence). The CDR3 loop reads CASSLTSGRGTDTQYF. CDR3 nucleotide sequence: TGTGCCAGCAGCTTGACTAGCGGGAGGGGCACAGATACGCAGTATTTT.

The J gene is TRBJ2-1, the V gene TRBV6-1; 7 nucleotides line up with TRBD2. The CDR3 is 16 residues long. The germline V gene encodes CDR1 MNHNS and CDR2 SASEGT. V shed 2 bases and J 12 bases; nucleotides not matched to a gene: 16. In DNA, the CDR3 is TGTGCCAGCAGTGAACCCCTTGGGGCGGGAGAGGGGAGGCAGTTCTTC. Residues: CASSEPLGAGEGRQFF.

The chain links TRBV4-1 to TRBJ1-1; TRBD1 agrees at 8 bases. The V gene end was trimmed by 1 base and the J gene end by 7 bases; junction bases not matched to a gene: 2. Germline CDR1 is MGHRA and CDR2 is YSYEKL. This CDR3 contains 13 residues. CDR3 in DNA: TGCGCCAGCAGCCAAGGCGACAGGGGTGAAGCTTTCTTT. It specifies CASSQGDRGEAFF.

This clone was seen once. This rearrangement joins TRBV18 to TRBJ2-5, with D possibly TRBD1 on 5 matching bases. The CDR3 totals 12 residues. Germline loops: CDR1 KGHSH, CDR2 LQKENI. V was trimmed by 4 bases and J by 5 bases, leaving 8 bases between them. CDR3 region: CASSQGRETQYF. The CDR3 DNA follows: TGTGCCAGCTCACAGGGGCGGGAGACCCAGTACTTC. The variable domain in full, completed from reference TRBV18 and TRBJ2-5, reads NAGVMQNPRHLVRRRGQEARLRCSPMKGHSHVYWYRQLPEEGLKFMVYLQKENIIDESGMPKERFSAEFPKEGPSILRIQQVVRGDSAAYFCASSQGRETQYFGPGTRLLVL.

J is TRBJ2-7 and V is TRBV11-1; 10 bases are shared with TRBD1. The V gene's germline CDR1 is SGHAT and CDR2 FQDESV (reference sequence). J was trimmed by 6 bases and V by 4 bases; bases with no gene match: 6. This CDR3 contains 14 residues. CDR3 sequence reads: CASSSNRDRGEQYF. As DNA, the CDR3 is TGTGCCAGCAGCTCAAACCGGGACAGGGGCGAGCAGTACTTC. Full variable domain (rest looked up from reference TRBV11-1 and TRBJ2-7): EAEVAQSPRYKITEKSQAVAFWCDPISGHATLYWYRQILGQGPELLVQFQDESVVDDSQLPKDRFSAERLKGVDSTLKIQPAELGDSAMYLCASSSNRDRGEQYFGPGTRLTVT.

The chain recombines TRBV6-1 with TRBJ2-7; tentative D call: TRBD1 (6 bases). Looked up from germline, CDR1 is MNHNS and CDR2 is SASEGT. CDR3 length: 13 residues. Deletions cut 8 bases from V and 6 bases from J, with 17 bases between. The CDR3 region is CASATPGVVEQYF. The CDR3 coding sequence is TGTGCCAGCGCGACCCCAGGGGTAGTCGAGCAGTACTTC.

This rearrangement joins TRBV5-4 to TRBJ1-1; D is ambiguous. The CDR3 sequence is 13 residues long. Germline V gene sequence: CDR1 SGHNT, CDR2 YYREEE (reference sequence). Trimming took 0 bases from V and 2 from J, leaving 5 bases between them. The CDR3 spells CASSLDPNTEAFF. As DNA, the CDR3 is TGTGCCAGCAGCTTGGATCCAAACACTGAAGCTTTCTTT.

The rearrangement links TRBV7-8 to TRBJ2-3; D possibly corresponds to TRBD2 (6 bases). The CDR3 runs 15 residues. Trimming stripped 5 bases from V and 1 base from J, with 13 bases between. Per germline, CDR1 SGHVS and CDR2 FQNEAQ. CDR3 sequence: CASSRTGLRTDTQYF. As DNA, the CDR3 is TGTGCCAGCAGCCGAACGGGACTCCGCACAGATACGCAGTATTTT.

The rearrangement links TRBV5-6 to TRBJ2-7, with 8 bases fitting TRBD2. The length of the CDR3 is 16 residues. The V gene's germline CDR1 is SGHDT and CDR2 YYEEEE. Trimming removed 4 bases from V and 7 bases from J; junction bases left unmatched: 16. CDR3: CASSAMGLTRGGEQYF. The DNA for the CDR3 is TGTGCCAGCAGCGCCATGGGACTCACCCGCGGGGGGGAGCAGTACTTC.

This clone has only one observation. The V and J genes are TRBV7-9 and TRBJ2-3; 9 positions match TRBD1. V shed 2 bases, J shed 0 bases, and the junction held 3 bases outside the gene matches. Germline lookup yields CDR1 SEHNR and CDR2 FQNEAQ (reference sequence). The length of the CDR3 is 16 residues. In DNA, the CDR3 is TGTGCCAGCAGCTTACAGGGACAGGGAAGCACAGATACGCAGTATTTT. Its translation: CASSLQGQGSTDTQYF. The entire variable domain, with the rest obtained from reference TRBV7-9 and TRBJ2-3, is as follows: DTGVSQNPRHKITKRGQNVTFRCDPISEHNRLYWYRQTLGQGPEFLTYFQNEAQLEKSRLLSDRFSAERPKGSFSTLEIQRTEQGDSAMYLCASSLQGQGSTDTQYFGPGTRLTVL.

The rearrangement uses TRBV4-1 and TRBJ1-4; 8 bases map to TRBD1. The junction had 17 bases not matched to a gene; V was cut back by 3 bases and J by 2 bases. There are 20 residues in the CDR3. The germline gives CDR1 MGHRA, CDR2 YSYEKL. The CDR3 spells CASSQGLGTGVVRTNEKLFF. CDR3 DNA sequence: TGCGCCAGCAGCCAGGGACTTGGGACAGGTGTGGTGAGGACTAATGAAAAACTGTTTTTT.

The chain combines TRBV7-9 with TRBJ1-6, with 7 bases lining up with TRBD1. Germline CDR1 is SEHNR and CDR2 is FQNEAQ (reference sequence). The CDR3 runs to 16 residues. V was clipped by 4 bases and J by 9 bases; unmatched bases: 12. This CDR3 reads CASSSYGQGVFSPLHF. CDR3 nucleotides: TGTGCCAGCAGCTCCTACGGGCAGGGGGTGTTTTCACCCCTCCACTTT.

The V and J genes are TRBV5-1 and TRBJ2-7, with D possibly matching TRBD1 (6 bases). CDR1 is SGHRS, CDR2 YFSETQ, per germline. V gave up 4 bases and J gave up 1 base, with 15 bases separating them. The CDR3 runs 15 residues. DNA for the CDR3: TGCGCCAGCAGCCCGAGGGCAGGGGCATCCTACGAGCAGTACTTC. Its protein is CASSPRAGASYEQYF. Based on the CDR3 plus reference TRBV5-1 and TRBJ2-7, the full variable domain is KAGVTQTPRYLIKTRGQQVTLSCSPISGHRSVSWYQQTPGQGLQFLFEYFSETQRNKGNFPGRFSGRQFSNSRSEMNVSTLELGDSALYLCASSPRAGASYEQYFGPGTRLTVT.

The chain is built from TRBV27 and TRBJ1-5, with D maybe TRBD1 (5 bases). There are 15 residues in the CDR3. In germline, CDR1 is MNHEY, CDR2 SMNVEV (reference sequence). The V and J ends lost 3 bases and 1 base respectively, with 10 bases between them. CDR3 in DNA: TGTGCCAGCAGTTTCTACGGGGGGAGCAATCAGCCCCAGCATTTT. It translates to CASSFYGGSNQPQHF.

Here the CDR3 DNA reads TGTGCCAGCAGCTTGGCCAGGGGGGTAAATTCACCCCTCCACTTT. This encodes CASSLARGVNSPLHF. The V call is TRBV5-8, the J call TRBJ1-6; 7 bases line up with TRBD1. J lost 7 bases, V lost 0 bases, and 4 bases had no gene match. Germline lookup yields CDR1 SGHTS and CDR2 YDEGEE. This CDR3 contains 15 residues.

The chain combines TRBV5-4 with TRBJ2-5, with D possibly matching TRBD1 (5 bases). The germline gives CDR1 SGHNT, CDR2 YYREEE (reference sequence). CDR3 length: 14 amino acids. Trimming took 4 bases from V and 4 from J, leaving 14 bases between them. CDR3: CASSEDGRGETQYF. CDR3 bases: TGTGCCAGCAGCGAGGACGGTAGGGGAGAGACCCAGTACTTC.

The V gene is TRBV4-1, the J gene TRBJ2-6, with TRBD1 matching 10 bases. Germline CDR1 reads MGHRA; CDR2 reads YSYEKL. The V and J ends lost 0 bases and 0 bases, in that order; junction bases with no gene match: 2. CDR3 size: 18 residues. CDR3 bases: TGCGCCAGCAGCCAAGAGGACAGGGGGGTCTCTGGGGCCAACGTCCTGACTTTC. Translated, it gives CASSQEDRGVSGANVLTF.

V gene TRBV7-9 combines with J gene TRBJ1-1, with TRBD1 as a possible D gene (6 bases). The CDR3 covers 12 residues. Between the trimmed V and J ends, which lost 7 bases and 6 bases, there was a span of 12 bases. Germline CDR1 SEHNR, CDR2 FQNEAQ (reference sequence). Here the CDR3 reads CASTLWGPEAFF. The CDR3 DNA reads TGTGCCAGCACACTCTGGGGGCCTGAAGCTTTCTTT. Based on the CDR3 plus reference TRBV7-9 and TRBJ1-1, the full variable domain is DTGVSQNPRHKITKRGQNVTFRCDPISEHNRLYWYRQTLGQGPEFLTYFQNEAQLEKSRLLSDRFSAERPKGSFSTLEIQRTEQGDSAMYLCASTLWGPEAFFGQGTRLTVV.

This rearrangement joins TRBV11-2 to TRBJ1-3; D unresolved. Trimming pared 0 bases from V and 9 bases from J, leaving 3 bases between. Germline V gene sequence: CDR1 SGHAT, CDR2 FQNNGV. The CDR3 runs to 11 residues. The CDR3 DNA is TGTGCCAGCAGCTTAGACGGCACCATATATTTT. Translated, it gives CASSLDGTIYF.

The chain employs TRBV18 and TRBJ1-2; D is unresolved. The V end lost 3 bases, the J end lost 8 bases, and 13 bases lay between the germline ends. The V gene's germline CDR1 is KGHSH and CDR2 LQKENI. The CDR3 length is 13 residues. The CDR3 here is CASSPFDGEGYTF. CDR3 nucleotides: TGTGCCAGCTCACCGTTCGATGGGGAGGGCTACACCTTC.

The chain carries TRBV20-1 and TRBJ2-1; D is uncertain. Germline CDR1 DFQATT, CDR2 SNEGSKA (reference sequence). Trimming removed 6 bases at V and 4 bases at J, with 7 bases between. This CDR3 comprises 11 residues. CDR3 coding DNA: TGCAGTGCCATTCTATACAATGAGCAGTTCTTC. Translating it yields CSAILYNEQFF.

The V gene is TRBV19, the J gene TRBJ2-1; 9 positions match TRBD2. The V gene's germline CDR1 is LNHDA and CDR2 SQIVND (reference sequence). The CDR3 consists of 15 residues. Trimming removed 5 bases from V and 9 bases from J; junction bases left unmatched: 11. CDR3 DNA sequence: TGTGCCAGTAGTTTTCGGCTAGCGGGACCGGTTGAGCAGTTCTTC. Translated, it gives CASSFRLAGPVEQFF.

V gene TRBV27 combines with J gene TRBJ2-1; no reliable D call. The V gene lost 3 bases and the J gene lost 7 bases, with 7 bases spanning the gap. The germline V gene encodes CDR1 MNHEY and CDR2 SMNVEV (reference sequence). The CDR3 is 12 residues long. In nucleotides, the CDR3 is TGTGCCAGCAGTTTTTTCGGGAATGAGCAGTTCTTC. This gives the protein CASSFFGNEQFF.

This chain links TRBV6-6 with TRBJ2-3, with D uncertain. Trimming stripped 7 bases from V and 1 base from J, with 9 bases between. The CDR3 consists of 13 residues. From germline, CDR1 is MNHNY and CDR2 SVGAGI (reference sequence). The CDR3 DNA reads as TGTGCCAGCACCCTAGGCGGCACAGATACGCAGTATTTT. Protein: CASTLGGTDTQYF.

CDR3 nucleotide sequence: TGCGCCAGCAGCCAAGGGACAGCCTCTGGAAACACCATATATTTT. Protein product: CASSQGTASGNTIYF. The chain has TRBV4-1 and TRBJ1-3; D perhaps matches TRBD1 (6 bases). Germline V gene data show CDR1 as MGHRA and CDR2 as YSYEKL. V was cut by 1 base and J by 0 bases, with 7 bases left in between. This CDR3 contains 15 residues.

V gene TRBV4-1 combines with J gene TRBJ1-5; 11 bases agree with TRBD1. The CDR3 totals 16 residues. The V and J ends lost 3 bases and 1 base, in that order; junction bases with no gene match: 2. Germline loops: CDR1 MGHRA, CDR2 YSYEKL. CDR3 amino acids: CASSQGTGGSNQPQHF. The CDR3 DNA reads as TGCGCCAGCAGCCAGGGGACAGGGGGAAGCAATCAGCCCCAGCATTTT.

DNA for the CDR3: TGTGCCAGCGCAAAAGTTGTGGACAGGGTTGGCACAGATACGCAGTATTTT. Protein sequence: CASAKVVDRVGTDTQYF. The V call is TRBV7-9, the J call TRBJ2-3, with 8 bases fitting TRBD1. Trimming cost V 8 bases and J 1 base; bases outside gene matches: 14. This CDR3 contains 17 residues. Germline V gene lookup returns CDR1 SEHNR and CDR2 FQNEAQ (reference sequence).

The V and J genes are TRBV5-1 and TRBJ2-1; the D is unclear. This CDR3 spans 12 amino acids. Germline values: CDR1 SGHRS, CDR2 YFSETQ. Trimming pared 4 bases from V and 10 bases from J, leaving 12 bases between. The CDR3 sequence: CASSTSGLEQFF. In nucleotides, the CDR3 is TGCGCCAGCAGCACGTCAGGATTAGAGCAGTTCTTC.

The V and J genes are TRBV19 and TRBJ1-1, with TRBD1 as a possible D gene (6 bases). CDR3 length equals 14 residues. Germline V gene lookup returns CDR1 LNHDA and CDR2 SQIVND (reference sequence). The V end lost 3 bases, the J end lost 1 base, and 9 bases lay between the germline ends. CDR3 in DNA: TGTGCCAGTAGTATTGGGGGACAGAACACTGAAGCTTTCTTT. Translating it yields CASSIGGQNTEAFF.

The CDR3 DNA follows: TGTGCCAGCAGACTAGGACAGGTACAGGGCTACGAGCAGTACTTC. Encoded protein: CASRLGQVQGYEQYF. The chain joins TRBV6-5 to TRBJ2-7; 7 nucleotides match TRBD1. CDR1 and CDR2 from the germline V gene are MNHEY and SVGAGI. V gave up 6 bases and J gave up 3 bases; unmatched junction bases: 11. CDR3 size: 15 residues.